This T cell receptor beta chain derives from a study of response to subunit inactivated influenza vaccine. The CDR3 spans 13 residues. Germline CDR1 reads SGHTA; CDR2 reads FQGNSA. Each CDR3 protein gets one entry after TCRdb re-called the RT-PCR reads with MiXCR. The table includes roughly 760,000 distinct CDR3 sequences, approximately 22% detected once. Study-wide results and caveats: With each seasonal influenza vaccination, the authors suggested, few new T cells are recruited.

Turning to this clonotype: Its antigen is as yet unknown. Germline is not matched at one junction end, which may reflect a read error.

Specimen: PBMCs from blood, collected 5 days after vaccination. The chain recombines TRBV7-2 with TRBJ2-1, with 8 bases matching TRBD2. This sequence originates from a man in his fifties or sixties who received an inactivated influenza vaccine. CDR3 in amino acids: CAGRPTSGPEQFF. CDR3 DNA sequence: TGTGCCGGCAGGCCAACTAGCGGACCCGAGCAGTTCTTC.